Listed here are 15 T cell receptor beta chains from one sample, sequenced in a study of CD8 T cells in Susac syndrome. RNA amounts of roughly 0.45 to 1 ug underwent reverse transcription with random hexamers. TCRdb called the immunoSEQ multiplex PCR reads again in MiXCR, with one record for every CDR3 protein. The sample lists roughly 130,000 distinct CDR3 sequences; around 96% were seen once. Sequencing input: CD4+ T cells from PBMCs. Source of these receptors: a human donor in good health.

This clonotype was observed a few times. The rearrangement uses TRBV7-8 and TRBJ2-2; 13 positions match TRBD2. CDR1 and CDR2 (germline): SGHVS, FQNEAQ. J lost 4 bases, V lost 5 bases, and 4 bases had no gene match. The CDR3 totals 16 residues. The chain's CDR3 is CASSRTSGSLTGELFF. In DNA form, the CDR3 reads TGTGCCAGCAGCCGGACTAGCGGGAGTCTCACCGGGGAGCTGTTTTTT.

The chain has TRBV9 and TRBJ2-2; TRBD2 matches at 9 bases. This CDR3 has 16 amino acids. V lost 4 bases, J lost 4 bases, and 8 bases stayed unmatched. Per the germline V gene, CDR1 is SGDLS and CDR2 is YYNGEE. The CDR3 sequence: CASSPRGGGVTGELFF. In DNA, the CDR3 is TGTGCCAGCAGCCCTAGGGGCGGGGGGGTCACCGGGGAGCTGTTTTTT.

The rearrangement links TRBV6-2 or TRBV6-3 to TRBJ2-7; D unresolved. Per germline, CDR1 MNHEY and CDR2 SVGEGT. V lost 7 bases to trimming and J lost 4 bases, with 14 bases between them. The CDR3 length is 13 residues. CDR3 sequence (DNA): TGTGCCAGCATCTCATTGGTGGGGTACGAGCAGTACTTC. This sequence encodes CASISLVGYEQYF.

The rearrangement links TRBV27 to TRBJ2-7; D is possibly TRBD2 (6 bases). The CDR3 spans 19 residues. The germline CDR1 and CDR2 sequences are MNHEY and SMNVEV (reference sequence). Trimming left V 2 bases short and J 6 bases short, with 29 bases between. Written as DNA, the CDR3 is TGTGCCAGCAGTTTACGGCAGCCGGCGTTTGCGGGACTGCTGTCCGAGCAGTACTTC. Residues: CASSLRQPAFAGLLSEQYF.

The rearrangement uses TRBV7-9 and TRBJ2-7, with D uncertain. Trimming left V 4 bases short and J 0 bases short, with 4 bases between. This CDR3 is built from 12 residues. Looked up from germline, CDR1 is SEHNR and CDR2 is FQNEAQ (reference sequence). CDR3 nucleotides: TGTGCCAGCAGCTACAACTCCTACGAGCAGTACTTC. It translates to CASSYNSYEQYF. The variable domain in full, with the rest retrieved from reference TRBV7-9 and TRBJ2-7, is DTGVSQNPRHKITKRGQNVTFRCDPISEHNRLYWYRQTLGQGPEFLTYFQNEAQLEKSRLLSDRFSAERPKGSFSTLEIQRTEQGDSAMYLCASSYNSYEQYFGPGTRLTVT.

The CDR3 sequence is CASTSSGSSADTQYF. In nucleotides, the CDR3 is TGTGCCAGTACTTCCAGCGGGAGTTCCGCAGATACGCAGTATTTT. This rearrangement joins TRBV19 to TRBJ2-3, with 8 bases aligning to TRBD2. CDR3 length: 15 amino acids. V was clipped by 7 bases and J by 4 bases; unmatched bases: 10. Germline-derived CDR1 and CDR2 are LNHDA and SQIVND (reference sequence). The entire variable domain, with the rest obtained from reference TRBV19 and TRBJ2-3, is as follows: DGGITQSPKYLFRKEGQNVTLSCEQNLNHDAMYWYRQDPGQGLRLIYYSQIVNDFQKGDIAEGYSVSREKKESFPLTVTSAQKNPTAFYLCASTSSGSSADTQYFGPGTRLTVL.

The chain links TRBV25-1 to TRBJ1-5; D uncertain. This CDR3 is 12 amino acids long. Germline values: CDR1 MGHDK, CDR2 SYGVNS. V lost 3 bases and J lost 6, with 6 bases in between. The CDR3 sequence is CASSDGFQPQHF. CDR3 DNA sequence: TGTGCCAGCAGTGATGGGTTTCAGCCCCAGCATTTT. Full variable domain (rest looked up from reference TRBV25-1 and TRBJ1-5): EADIYQTPRYLVIGTGKKITLECSQTMGHDKMYWYQQDPGMELHLIHYSYGVNSTEKGDLSSESTVSRIRTEHFPLTLESARPSHTSQYLCASSDGFQPQHFGDGTRLSIL.

The chain employs TRBV5-4 and TRBJ2-5, with D maybe TRBD1 (6 bases). Germline CDR1 is SGHNT and CDR2 is YYREEE (reference sequence). The CDR3 runs to 15 residues. V was trimmed by 1 base and J by 4 bases, leaving 14 bases between them. CDR3 protein: CASSLSRGTGETQYF. The CDR3 region has the DNA TGTGCCAGCAGCTTGAGCAGGGGAACAGGAGAGACCCAGTACTTC.

The chain is built from TRBV6-6 and TRBJ2-7; TRBD1 agrees at 7 bases. Per the germline V gene, CDR1 is MNHNY and CDR2 is SVGAGI (reference sequence). V shed 7 bases, J shed 4 bases, and the junction held 10 bases outside the gene matches. The CDR3 runs to 14 residues. CDR3 residues: CASTSTGVSYEQYF. The CDR3 nucleotides read TGTGCCAGCACTTCTACAGGGGTCTCATACGAGCAGTACTTC.

CDR3 in DNA: TGTGCCAGCAGCCAGTATACAGGAAACACCATATATTTT. It is translated as CASSQYTGNTIYF. The V and J genes are TRBV7-9 and TRBJ1-3; D unclear. The CDR3 length is 13 residues. Germline loops: CDR1 SEHNR, CDR2 FQNEAQ (reference sequence). V lost 5 bases, J lost 4 bases, and 9 bases lay in between.

This chain links TRBV20-1 with TRBJ1-2, with 7 positions matching TRBD1. Trimming removed 3 bases from V and 5 bases from J; junction bases left unmatched: 6. The germline gives CDR1 DFQATT, CDR2 SNEGSKA (reference sequence). The CDR3 runs to 13 residues. CDR3 DNA sequence: TGCAGTGCTAGCCAGACAGGGAGGTATGGCTACACCTTC. The encoded protein is CSASQTGRYGYTF.

This sequence joins TRBV15 and TRBJ2-7; 10 bases fit TRBD2. The junction had 4 bases not matched to a gene; V was cut back by 1 base and J by 4 bases. This CDR3 is built from 15 residues. Germline values: CDR1 LNHNV, CDR2 YYDKDF (reference sequence). The CDR3 spells CATSRAGTSAYEQYF. CDR3 DNA sequence: TGTGCCACCAGCAGAGCCGGGACTAGCGCGTACGAGCAGTACTTC.

This sequence joins TRBV18 and TRBJ2-4; unclear D gene. Germline V gene sequence: CDR1 KGHSH, CDR2 LQKENI. V gave up 0 bases and J gave up 6 bases, with 6 bases separating them. The CDR3 is made up of 13 amino acids. The CDR3 is CASSPPELNIQYF. The CDR3 nucleotides are TGTGCCAGCTCACCACCGGAGCTAAACATTCAGTACTTC.

This chain uses TRBV29-1 with TRBJ2-3; TRBD2 aligns across 8 bases. Germline V gives CDR1 SQVTM, CDR2 ANQGSEA. The CDR3 is 15 residues long. V trimming: 4 bases; J trimming: 10 bases; junction bases outside the gene matches: 16. The CDR3 reads CSVASYGSGISSQYF. The CDR3 region has the DNA TGCAGCGTTGCCTCGTATGGTAGCGGGATTTCCTCGCAGTATTTT.

The gene calls are TRBV29-1 and TRBJ1-1; 9 positions match TRBD1. CDR3 size: 13 residues. The V gene's germline CDR1 is SQVTM and CDR2 ANQGSEA. V was pared by 7 bases and J by 4 bases, with 7 bases of the junction left unmatched. CDR3 nucleotide sequence: TGCAGCGCCGCCTCGACAGGGGGCACTGAAGCTTTCTTT. Encoded protein: CSAASTGGTEAFF.